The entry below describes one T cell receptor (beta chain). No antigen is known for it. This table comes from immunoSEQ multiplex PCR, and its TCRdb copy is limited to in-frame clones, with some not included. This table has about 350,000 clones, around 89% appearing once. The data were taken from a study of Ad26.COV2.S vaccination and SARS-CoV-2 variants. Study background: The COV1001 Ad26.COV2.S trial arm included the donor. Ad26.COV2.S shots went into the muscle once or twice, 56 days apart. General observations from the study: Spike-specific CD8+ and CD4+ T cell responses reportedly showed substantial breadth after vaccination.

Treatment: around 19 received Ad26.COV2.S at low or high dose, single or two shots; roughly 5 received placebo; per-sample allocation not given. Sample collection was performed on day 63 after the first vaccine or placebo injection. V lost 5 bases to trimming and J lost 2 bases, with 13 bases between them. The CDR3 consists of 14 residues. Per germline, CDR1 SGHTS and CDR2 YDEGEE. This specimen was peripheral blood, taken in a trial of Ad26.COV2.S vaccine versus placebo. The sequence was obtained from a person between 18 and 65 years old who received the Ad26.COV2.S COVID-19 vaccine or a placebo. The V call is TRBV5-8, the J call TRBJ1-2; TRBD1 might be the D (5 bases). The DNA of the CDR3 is TGTGCCAGCAGTGATAGGGGCAGGAACTATGGCTACACCTTC. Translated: CASSDRGRNYGYTF.